The entry that follows covers one T cell receptor beta chain sequence. Measured with immunoSEQ multiplex PCR; TCRdb has only the in-frame clones, and not every one. The repertoire consists of 55,000 to 75,000 clones, with about 90% occurring once and the leading ten covering roughly 1.4%. This sample was taken from a study of blood T cell repertoires in COVID-19. Across the whole study: Specimens from acute and convalescent COVID-19 originated in the United States, Italy and Spain.

Germline V gene data show CDR1 as MNHNS and CDR2 as SASEGT. The CDR3 runs to 16 residues. The V and J ends lost 3 bases and 0 bases, in that order; junction bases with no gene match: 6. The TCR originated in a man aged 60-69 years with acute or convalescent COVID-19. Sequencing was carried out using peripheral blood. The chain joins TRBV6-1 to TRBJ2-7; 9 nucleotides match TRBD1. The CDR3: CASSDDRGGGSYEQYF. CDR3 DNA: TGTGCCAGCAGTGACGACAGGGGGGGAGGCTCCTACGAGCAGTACTTC.